This TCR beta chain was observed in a study of control samples from healthy donors and cancer patients. This clone was counted once. The V and J ends lost 6 bases and 0 bases respectively, with 8 bases between them. The CDR3 is made up of 14 amino acids. The germline gives CDR1 SNHLY, CDR2 FYNNEI. The data were produced by immunoSEQ multiplex PCR, yet TCRdb's version contains in-frame clones alone and is incomplete. The sample lists over 200,000 clones; roughly 87% were seen once. The receptor's source is a woman in her sixties with lung cancer. Input material: PBMCs. The J gene is TRBJ1-4, the V gene TRBV2; D is unresolved. CDR3 sequence: CASSERATNEKLFF. CDR3 bases: TGTGCCAGCAGCGAGCGGGCAACTAATGAAAAACTGTTTTTT.